The 8 T cell receptor beta chains in this list originate from one sample, sequenced in a study of T cells in Graves' hyperthyroidism and ophthalmopathy. The source material, RNA transcripts, was used to amplify TCR beta CDR3 regions. RT-PCR in the first round (using the HTBI primer set) targeted the TCR CDR3. Each CDR3 protein is one row after TCRdb ran MiXCR on the multiplex PCR reads. The sample lists about 710,000 distinct CDR3 sequences, about 17% occurring once. Sequencing was carried out using blood. The receptors derive from a man younger than 30 with Graves' hyperthyroidism.

The chain is built from TRBV6-2 or TRBV6-3 and TRBJ1-2; a weak D match, TRBD1 (6 bases). The germline gives CDR1 MNHEY, CDR2 SVGEGT. V was cut by 4 bases and J by 9 bases, with 21 bases left in between. The CDR3 consists of 15 residues. CDR3 amino acids: CASSSSYRGRESYTF. For the CDR3, the DNA is TGTGCCAGCAGTTCGTCCTATCGGGGGCGGGAAAGCTACACCTTC.

This clonotype has a handful of counts. The V call is TRBV6-1, the J call TRBJ1-1, with D perhaps matching TRBD1 (5 bases). CDR1 is MNHNS, CDR2 SASEGT, per germline. The CDR3 is made up of 14 amino acids. V lost 6 bases, J lost 11 bases, and 22 bases lay in between. The CDR3: CASSYIGATGWAFF. The CDR3 DNA is TGTGCCAGCAGCTATATAGGGGCGACCGGGTGGGCTTTCTTT.

The chain recombines TRBV6-2 or TRBV6-3 with TRBJ2-7; 9 positions match TRBD1. Germline-derived CDR1 and CDR2 are MNHEY and SVGEGT. The CDR3 is made up of 15 amino acids. Trimming at V came to 7 bases and at J to 8 bases, leaving 15 bases not matched to a gene. CDR3 region: CASNAVGTGTLKQYF. The DNA of the CDR3 is TGTGCCAGCAATGCGGTCGGGACAGGGACCCTGAAGCAGTACTTC.

Ten or more counts support this clonotype. This chain uses TRBV28 with TRBJ2-3, with unresolved D. Germline V gives CDR1 MDHEN, CDR2 SYDVKM. This CDR3 contains 16 residues. V was trimmed by 1 base and J by 5 bases, leaving 16 bases between them. The CDR3 DNA reads TGTGCCAGCAGTTTATCCCCGGCGGTACTACTAGATACGCAGTATTTT. This translates into CASSLSPAVLLDTQYF.

This clonotype has ten or more counts. The rearrangement uses TRBV18 and TRBJ1-1, with D perhaps TRBD1 (6 bases). The CDR3 covers 14 residues. The germline V gene has CDR1 KGHSH and CDR2 LQKENI. V shed 4 bases and J shed 0 bases, with 9 bases lying between them. The CDR3 spells CASSLTGLNTEAFF. DNA of the CDR3: TGTGCCAGCTCACTTACAGGGCTGAACACTGAAGCTTTCTTT.

In this sample, this clonotype turned up a few times. The CDR3 loop is CSVETRGTYEQYF. The CDR3 region has the DNA TGCAGCGTTGAAACCAGGGGGACCTACGAGCAGTACTTC. V is TRBV29-1 and J is TRBJ2-7; 7 bases are shared with TRBD1. CDR1 and CDR2 (germline): SQVTM, ANQGSEA. The J segment lost 2 bases and the V segment lost 2 bases, leaving 3 bases of the junction unmatched. This CDR3 is built from 13 residues.

The table lists this clonotype with many counts. The rearrangement links TRBV29-1 to TRBJ2-7; the D is unclear. The CDR3 spans 12 residues. Trimming left V 5 bases short and J 4 bases short, with 12 bases between. Germline V gene sequence: CDR1 SQVTM, CDR2 ANQGSEA. CDR3 in DNA: TGCAGCGTTCGTGACTCAACTTACGAGCAGTACTTC. Amino acids: CSVRDSTYEQYF.

This clonotype was seen at least ten times. The chain has TRBV18 and TRBJ2-5, with 8 bases matching TRBD1. This CDR3 has 12 residues. Per the germline V gene, CDR1 is KGHSH and CDR2 is LQKENI. After removal of 4 bases from V and 5 bases from J, the junction contained 0 bases not matched to a gene. CDR3 amino acids: CASSRTGETQYF. The DNA of the CDR3 is TGTGCCAGCTCACGGACAGGGGAGACCCAGTACTTC.